These T cell receptor beta chains were read from a single sample in a study of beta chain features in type 1 diabetes. Clones were read by immunoSEQ multiplex PCR, and TCRdb kept only the in-frame ones, dropping some. This table has around 240,000 clones, roughly 16% appearing once. The sequencing input was naive CD4+ T cells from blood. Every receptor here comes from a man younger than 40 with type 1 diabetes. Both conserved end residues are trimmed from each CDR3. Rows may omit the clone size; those that give it use once, few, many or a size class.

CDR3 protein: ASSQRSLETQY; J gene: TRBJ2-5; V gene: TRBV14; clone size: few
CDR3 protein: ASSPGRGGSTDTQY; J gene: TRBJ2-3; V gene: TRBV9; clone size: few
CDR3 protein: ASRLAGAETQY; J gene: TRBJ2-5; V gene: TRBV5-1; clone size: .
CDR3 protein: ASSVGQGSYNEQF; J gene: TRBJ2-1; V gene: TRBV5-1; clone size: .
CDR3 protein: ASSPWTGGTEAF; J gene: TRBJ1-1; V gene: TRBV27; clone size: few
CDR3 protein: ASSVDGMGHNEQF; J gene: TRBJ2-1; V gene: TRBV9; clone size: .
CDR3 protein: AIKSQGTDTQY; J gene: TRBJ2-3; V gene: TRBV10-3; clone size: .
CDR3 protein: ASSTSGLGSYNEQF; J gene: TRBJ2-1; V gene: TRBV28; clone size: .
CDR3 protein: ASSFGQSTDTQY; J gene: TRBJ2-3; V gene: TRBV7-3; clone size: .
CDR3 protein: ASSVEAGGFNEQF; J gene: TRBJ2-1; V gene: TRBV9; clone size: .
CDR3 protein: ASSSGSRTQY; J gene: TRBJ2-3; V gene: TRBV7-2; clone size: few
CDR3 protein: ASSDGQHPLDTQY; J gene: TRBJ2-3; V gene: TRBV6-4; clone size: .
CDR3 protein: ASSIRQGGAETQY; J gene: TRBJ2-5; V gene: TRBV5-1; clone size: .
CDR3 protein: ASSAGHNEQF; J gene: TRBJ2-1; V gene: TRBV7-2; clone size: few
CDR3 protein: ASSPPGSGSYNEQF; J gene: TRBJ2-1; V gene: TRBV18; clone size: .
CDR3 protein: ASSFGPTLQGTQETQY; J gene: TRBJ2-5; V gene: TRBV5-4; clone size: few
CDR3 protein: ASSLSPETQY; J gene: TRBJ2-5; V gene: TRBV11-1; clone size: few
CDR3 protein: SVVGTGHTYEQY; J gene: TRBJ2-7; V gene: TRBV29-1; clone size: few
CDR3 protein: ASSQNRLVTGELF; J gene: TRBJ2-2; V gene: TRBV14; clone size: few
CDR3 protein: ASGRGTDKL; J gene: TRBJ1-2; V gene: TRBV28; clone size: once
CDR3 protein: ATLWGAGYEQY; J gene: TRBJ2-7; V gene: TRBV10-3; clone size: .
CDR3 protein: ASTPLGSYEQY; J gene: TRBJ2-7; V gene: TRBV6-6; clone size: few
CDR3 protein: ASNIGGSQGEQF; J gene: TRBJ2-1; V gene: TRBV2; clone size: few
CDR3 protein: AAGQGIVPDTQY; J gene: TRBJ2-3; V gene: TRBV10-3; clone size: few
CDR3 protein: ASSSPGQVYNEQF; J gene: TRBJ2-1; V gene: TRBV28; clone size: .
CDR3 protein: SAPFEKLF; J gene: TRBJ1-4; V gene: TRBV20-1; clone size: .
CDR3 protein: ASSSSGEKLF; J gene: TRBJ1-4; V gene: TRBV25-1; clone size: few
CDR3 protein: SAPRPYEQY; J gene: TRBJ2-7; V gene: TRBV20-1; clone size: .